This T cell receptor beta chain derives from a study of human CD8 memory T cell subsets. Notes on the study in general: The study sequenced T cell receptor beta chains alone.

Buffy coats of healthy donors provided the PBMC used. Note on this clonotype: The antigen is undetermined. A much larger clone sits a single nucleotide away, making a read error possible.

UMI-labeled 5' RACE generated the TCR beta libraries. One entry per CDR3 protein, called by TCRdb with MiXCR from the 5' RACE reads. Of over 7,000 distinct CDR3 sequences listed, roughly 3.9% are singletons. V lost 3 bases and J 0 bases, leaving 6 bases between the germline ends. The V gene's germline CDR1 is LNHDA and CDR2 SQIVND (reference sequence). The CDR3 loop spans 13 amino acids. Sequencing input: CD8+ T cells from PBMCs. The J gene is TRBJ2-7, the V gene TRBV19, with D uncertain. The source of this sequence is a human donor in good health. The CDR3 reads CASSISSSYEQYF. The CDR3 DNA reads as TGTGCCAGTAGTATCAGCAGCTCCTACGAGCAGTACTTC.